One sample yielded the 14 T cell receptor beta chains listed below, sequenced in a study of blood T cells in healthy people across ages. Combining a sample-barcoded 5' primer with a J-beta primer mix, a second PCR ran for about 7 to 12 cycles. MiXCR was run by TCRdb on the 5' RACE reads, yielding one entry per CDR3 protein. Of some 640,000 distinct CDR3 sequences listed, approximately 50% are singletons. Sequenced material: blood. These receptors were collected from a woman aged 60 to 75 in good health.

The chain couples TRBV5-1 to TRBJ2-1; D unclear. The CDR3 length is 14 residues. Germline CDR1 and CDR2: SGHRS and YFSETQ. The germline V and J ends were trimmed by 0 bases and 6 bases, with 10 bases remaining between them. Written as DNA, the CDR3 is TGCGCCAGCAGCTTGGGGTCTGAACTCAATGAGCAGTTCTTC. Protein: CASSLGSELNEQFF.

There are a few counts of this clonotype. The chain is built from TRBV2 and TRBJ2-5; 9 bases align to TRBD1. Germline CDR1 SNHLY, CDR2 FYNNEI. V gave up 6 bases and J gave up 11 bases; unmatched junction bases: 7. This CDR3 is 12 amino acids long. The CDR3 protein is CASSRDRVPQYF. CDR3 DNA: TGTGCCAGCAGCCGGGACAGGGTGCCGCAGTACTTC.

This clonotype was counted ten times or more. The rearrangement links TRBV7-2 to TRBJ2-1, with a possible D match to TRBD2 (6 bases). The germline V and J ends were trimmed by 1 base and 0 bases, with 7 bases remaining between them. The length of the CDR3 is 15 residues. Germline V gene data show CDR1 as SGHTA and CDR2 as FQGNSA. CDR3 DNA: TGTGCCAGCAGCTTAGTCGGGAGCTCCTACAATGAGCAGTTCTTC. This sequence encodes CASSLVGSSYNEQFF.

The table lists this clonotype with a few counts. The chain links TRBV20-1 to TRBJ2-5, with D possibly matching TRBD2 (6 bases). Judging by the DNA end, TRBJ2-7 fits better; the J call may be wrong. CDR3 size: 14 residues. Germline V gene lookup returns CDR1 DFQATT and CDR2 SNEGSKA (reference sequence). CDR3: CSASGRDWGYEQYF. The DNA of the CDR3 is TGCAGTGCTAGTGGCAGGGACTGGGGCTACGAGCAGTACTTC.

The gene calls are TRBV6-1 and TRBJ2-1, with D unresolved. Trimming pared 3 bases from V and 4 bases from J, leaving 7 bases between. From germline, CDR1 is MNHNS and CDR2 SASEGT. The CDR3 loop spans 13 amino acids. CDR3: CASSDGLYNEQFF. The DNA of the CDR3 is TGTGCCAGCAGTGACGGATTATACAATGAGCAGTTCTTC.

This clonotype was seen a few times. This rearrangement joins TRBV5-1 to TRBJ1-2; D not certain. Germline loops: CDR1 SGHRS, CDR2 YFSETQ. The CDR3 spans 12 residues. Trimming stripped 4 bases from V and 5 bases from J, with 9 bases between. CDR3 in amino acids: CASSTERYGYTF. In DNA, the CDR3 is TGCGCCAGCAGCACTGAGCGTTATGGCTACACCTTC. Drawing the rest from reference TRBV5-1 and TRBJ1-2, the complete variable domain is KAGVTQTPRYLIKTRGQQVTLSCSPISGHRSVSWYQQTPGQGLQFLFEYFSETQRNKGNFPGRFSGRQFSNSRSEMNVSTLELGDSALYLCASSTERYGYTFGSGTRLTVV.

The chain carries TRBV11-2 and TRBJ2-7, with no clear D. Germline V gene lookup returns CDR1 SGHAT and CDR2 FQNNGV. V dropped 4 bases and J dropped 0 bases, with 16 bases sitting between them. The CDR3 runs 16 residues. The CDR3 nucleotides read TGTGCCAGCAGCTCGGTCGGGCAGAGGAGCTCCTACGAGCAGTACTTC. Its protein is CASSSVGQRSSYEQYF.

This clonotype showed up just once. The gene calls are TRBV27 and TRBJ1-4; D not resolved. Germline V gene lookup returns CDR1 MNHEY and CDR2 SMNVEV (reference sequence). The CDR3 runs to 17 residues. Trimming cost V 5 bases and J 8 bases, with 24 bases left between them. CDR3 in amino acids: CASSQLLETTGPEKLFF. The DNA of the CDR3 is TGTGCCAGCAGTCAATTACTCGAAACGACTGGACCAGAAAAACTGTTTTTT.

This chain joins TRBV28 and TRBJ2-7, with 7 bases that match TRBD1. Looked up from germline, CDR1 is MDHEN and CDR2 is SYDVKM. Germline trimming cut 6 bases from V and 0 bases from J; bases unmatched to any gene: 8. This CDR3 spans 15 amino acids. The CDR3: CASRSPGQSSYEQYF. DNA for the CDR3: TGTGCCAGCAGATCCCCGGGACAGAGCTCCTACGAGCAGTACTTC.

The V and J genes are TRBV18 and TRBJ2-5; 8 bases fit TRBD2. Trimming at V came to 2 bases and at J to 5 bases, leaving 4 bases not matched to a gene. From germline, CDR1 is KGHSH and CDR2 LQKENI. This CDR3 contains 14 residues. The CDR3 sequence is CASSPWPGGETQYF. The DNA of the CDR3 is TGTGCCAGCTCACCATGGCCGGGAGGGGAGACCCAGTACTTC.

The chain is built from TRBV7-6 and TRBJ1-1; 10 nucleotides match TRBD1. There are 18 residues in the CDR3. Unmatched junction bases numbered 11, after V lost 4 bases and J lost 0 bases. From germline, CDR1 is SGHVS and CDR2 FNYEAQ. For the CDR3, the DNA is TGTGCCAGCAGCTCGAGGGACAGGGGAGGTGGGGTGAACACTGAAGCTTTCTTT. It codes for CASSSRDRGGGVNTEAFF.

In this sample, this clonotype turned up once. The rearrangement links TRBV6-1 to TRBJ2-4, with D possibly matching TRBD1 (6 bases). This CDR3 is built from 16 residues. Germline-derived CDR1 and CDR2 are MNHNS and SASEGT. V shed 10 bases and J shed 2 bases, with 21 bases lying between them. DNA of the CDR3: TGTGCCACGACTAAAGGCTCGGACAGTTCCAAAAACATTCAGTACTTC. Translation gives CATTKGSDSSKNIQYF.

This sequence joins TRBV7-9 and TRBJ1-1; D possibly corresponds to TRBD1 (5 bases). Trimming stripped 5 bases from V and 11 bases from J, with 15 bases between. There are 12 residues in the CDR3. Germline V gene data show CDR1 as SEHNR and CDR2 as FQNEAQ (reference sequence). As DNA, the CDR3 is TGTGCCAGCAGCCCCTCCGGCAGGGTCGCTTTCTTT. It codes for CASSPSGRVAFF.

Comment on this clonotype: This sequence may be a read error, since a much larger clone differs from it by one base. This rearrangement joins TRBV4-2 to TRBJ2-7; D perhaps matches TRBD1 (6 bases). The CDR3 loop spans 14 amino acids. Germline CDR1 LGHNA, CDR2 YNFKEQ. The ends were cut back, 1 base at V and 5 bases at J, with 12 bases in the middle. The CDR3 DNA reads TGTGCCAGCAGCCAAGGACAGGAGAGCGACGAGCAGTACTTC. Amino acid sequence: CASSQGQESDEQYF.